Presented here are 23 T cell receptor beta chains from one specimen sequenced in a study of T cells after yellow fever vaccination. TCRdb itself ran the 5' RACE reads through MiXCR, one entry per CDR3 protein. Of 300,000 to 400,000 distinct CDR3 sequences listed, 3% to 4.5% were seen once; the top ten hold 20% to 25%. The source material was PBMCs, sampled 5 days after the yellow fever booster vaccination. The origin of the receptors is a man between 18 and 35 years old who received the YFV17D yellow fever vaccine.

This chain's CDR3 is CSARLGQWGQPQHF. DNA of the CDR3: TGCAGTGCTAGGCTGGGACAGTGGGGCCAGCCCCAGCATTTT. V gene TRBV20-1 combines with J gene TRBJ1-5, with TRBD1 identical over 7 bases. V lost 3 bases and J lost 7; bases outside the gene matches: 9. This CDR3 has 14 amino acids. CDR1 is DFQATT and CDR2 is SNEGSKA in the germline V gene (reference sequence).

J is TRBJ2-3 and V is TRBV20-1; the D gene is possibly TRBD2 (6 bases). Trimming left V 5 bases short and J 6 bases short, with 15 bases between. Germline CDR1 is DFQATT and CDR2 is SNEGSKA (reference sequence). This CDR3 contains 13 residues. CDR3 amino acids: CSAGGTPGDTQYF. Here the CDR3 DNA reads TGCAGTGCTGGCGGGACTCCCGGGGATACGCAGTATTTT.

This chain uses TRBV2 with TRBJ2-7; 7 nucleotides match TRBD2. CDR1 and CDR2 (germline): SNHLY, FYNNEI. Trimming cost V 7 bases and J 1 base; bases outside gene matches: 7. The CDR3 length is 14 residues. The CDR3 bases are TGTGCCAGCACCATTGGGGGGGGGTCCTACGAGCAGTACTTC. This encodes CASTIGGGSYEQYF.

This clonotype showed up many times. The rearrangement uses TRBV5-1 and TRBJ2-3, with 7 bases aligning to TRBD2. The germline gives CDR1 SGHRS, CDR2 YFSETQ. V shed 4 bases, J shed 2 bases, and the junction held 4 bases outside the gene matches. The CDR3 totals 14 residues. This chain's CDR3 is CASSQAGNTDTQYF. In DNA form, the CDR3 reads TGCGCCAGCAGCCAAGCGGGGAACACAGATACGCAGTATTTT.

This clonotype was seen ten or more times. CDR3 DNA: TGTGCCAGCAGCCACCCCCCTTTCATCAGGACGGTTCGGGAGCTGTTTTTT. This gives the protein CASSHPPFIRTVRELFF. The gene calls are TRBV6-2 or TRBV6-3 and TRBJ2-2, with D uncertain. The V and J ends lost 6 bases and 9 bases respectively, with 26 bases between them. The CDR3 has 17 residues. Germline CDR1 and CDR2: MNHEY and SVGEGT.

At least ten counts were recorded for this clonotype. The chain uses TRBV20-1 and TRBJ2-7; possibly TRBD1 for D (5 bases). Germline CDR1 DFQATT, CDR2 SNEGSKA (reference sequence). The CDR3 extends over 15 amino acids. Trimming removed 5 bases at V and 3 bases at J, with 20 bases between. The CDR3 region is CSASPNRLGDYEQYF. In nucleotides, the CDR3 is TGCAGTGCTTCACCAAACCGGCTAGGGGACTACGAGCAGTACTTC.

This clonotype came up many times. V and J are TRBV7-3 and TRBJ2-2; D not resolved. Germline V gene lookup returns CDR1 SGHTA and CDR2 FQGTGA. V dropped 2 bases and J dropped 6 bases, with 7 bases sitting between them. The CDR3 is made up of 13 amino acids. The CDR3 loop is CASSLYSPGELFF. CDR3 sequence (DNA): TGTGCCAGCAGCTTATACAGCCCCGGGGAGCTGTTTTTT.

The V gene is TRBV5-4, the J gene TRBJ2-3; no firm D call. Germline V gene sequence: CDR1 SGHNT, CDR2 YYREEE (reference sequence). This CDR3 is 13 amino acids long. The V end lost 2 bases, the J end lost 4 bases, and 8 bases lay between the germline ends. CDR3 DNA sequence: TGTGCCAGCAGCTTAAGGGTTCCAGATACGCAGTATTTT. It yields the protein CASSLRVPDTQYF. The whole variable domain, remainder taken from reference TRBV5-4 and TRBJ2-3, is ETGVTQSPTHLIKTRGQQVTLRCSSQSGHNTVSWYQQALGQGPQFIFQYYREEENGRGNFPPRFSGLQFPNYSSELNVNALELDDSALYLCASSLRVPDTQYFGPGTRLTVL.

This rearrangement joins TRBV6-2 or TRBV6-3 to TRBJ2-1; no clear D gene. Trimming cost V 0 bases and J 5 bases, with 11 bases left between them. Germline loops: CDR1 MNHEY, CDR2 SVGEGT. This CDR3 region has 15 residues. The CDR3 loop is CASSYSPRSHNEQFF. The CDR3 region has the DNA TGTGCCAGCAGTTACTCTCCAAGGAGCCACAATGAGCAGTTCTTC.

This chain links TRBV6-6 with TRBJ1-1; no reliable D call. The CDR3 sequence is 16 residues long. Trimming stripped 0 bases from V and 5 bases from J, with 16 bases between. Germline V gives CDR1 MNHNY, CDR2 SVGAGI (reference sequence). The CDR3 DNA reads TGTGCCAGCAGTTACTCGATTGGGCAGCTTTGGACTGAAGCTTTCTTT. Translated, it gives CASSYSIGQLWTEAFF.

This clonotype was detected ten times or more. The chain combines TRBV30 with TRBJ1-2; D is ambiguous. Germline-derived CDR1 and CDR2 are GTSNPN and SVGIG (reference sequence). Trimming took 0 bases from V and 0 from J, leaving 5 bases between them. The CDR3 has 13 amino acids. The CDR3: CAWSVEANYGYTF. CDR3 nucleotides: TGTGCCTGGAGTGTGGAAGCTAACTATGGCTACACCTTC.

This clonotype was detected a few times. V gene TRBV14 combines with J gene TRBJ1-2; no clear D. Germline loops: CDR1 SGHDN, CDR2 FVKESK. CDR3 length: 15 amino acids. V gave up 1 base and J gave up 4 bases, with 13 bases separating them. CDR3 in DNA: TGTGCCAGCAGCCAAGGCCCGGGGTTCGGCTATGGCTACACCTTC. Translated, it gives CASSQGPGFGYGYTF.

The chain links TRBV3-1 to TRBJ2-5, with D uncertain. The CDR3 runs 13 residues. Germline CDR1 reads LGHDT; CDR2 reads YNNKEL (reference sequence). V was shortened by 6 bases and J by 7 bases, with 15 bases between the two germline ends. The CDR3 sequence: CASSDSSSVTQYF. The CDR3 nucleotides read TGTGCCAGCAGTGATAGTTCCTCGGTGACCCAGTACTTC.

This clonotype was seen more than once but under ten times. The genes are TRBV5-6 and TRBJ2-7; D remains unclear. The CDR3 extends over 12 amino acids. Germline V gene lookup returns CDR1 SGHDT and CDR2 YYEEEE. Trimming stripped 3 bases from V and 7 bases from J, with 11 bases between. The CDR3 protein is CASSSTVGEQYF. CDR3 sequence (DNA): TGTGCCAGCAGCTCCACGGTTGGGGAGCAGTACTTC.

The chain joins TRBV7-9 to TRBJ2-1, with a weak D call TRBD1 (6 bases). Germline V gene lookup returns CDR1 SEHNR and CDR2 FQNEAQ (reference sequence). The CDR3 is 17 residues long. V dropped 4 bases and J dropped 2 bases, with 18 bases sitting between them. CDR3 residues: CASSSRGWATAYNEQFF. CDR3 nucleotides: TGTGCCAGCAGCTCGAGGGGGTGGGCAACTGCCTACAATGAGCAGTTCTTC.

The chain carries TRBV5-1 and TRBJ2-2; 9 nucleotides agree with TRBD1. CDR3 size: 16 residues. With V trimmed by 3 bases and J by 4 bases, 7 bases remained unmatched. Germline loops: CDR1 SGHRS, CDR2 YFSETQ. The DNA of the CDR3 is TGCGCCAGCAGCTCCGGGACAGGGTGGTCCACCGGGGAGCTGTTTTTT. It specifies CASSSGTGWSTGELFF.

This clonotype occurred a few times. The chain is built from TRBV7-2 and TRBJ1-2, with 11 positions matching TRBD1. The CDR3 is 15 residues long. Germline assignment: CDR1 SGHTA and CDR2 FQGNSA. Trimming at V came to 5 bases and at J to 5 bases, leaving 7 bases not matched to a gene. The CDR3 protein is CASSRPGQGVYGYTF. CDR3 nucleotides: TGTGCCAGCAGCCGTCCGGGACAGGGGGTATATGGCTACACCTTC.

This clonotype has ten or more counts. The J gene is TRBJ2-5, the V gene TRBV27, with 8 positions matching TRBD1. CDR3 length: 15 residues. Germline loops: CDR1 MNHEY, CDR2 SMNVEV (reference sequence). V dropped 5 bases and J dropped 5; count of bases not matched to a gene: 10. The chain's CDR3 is CASSPEGQAAETQYF. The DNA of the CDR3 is TGTGCCAGCAGTCCCGAGGGACAGGCGGCGGAGACCCAGTACTTC.

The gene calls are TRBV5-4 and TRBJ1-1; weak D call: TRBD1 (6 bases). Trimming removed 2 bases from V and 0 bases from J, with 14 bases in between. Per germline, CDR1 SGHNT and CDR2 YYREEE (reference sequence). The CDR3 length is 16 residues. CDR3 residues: CASSLLAGQMNTEAFF. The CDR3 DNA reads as TGTGCCAGCAGCTTACTCGCCGGACAGATGAACACTGAAGCTTTCTTT.

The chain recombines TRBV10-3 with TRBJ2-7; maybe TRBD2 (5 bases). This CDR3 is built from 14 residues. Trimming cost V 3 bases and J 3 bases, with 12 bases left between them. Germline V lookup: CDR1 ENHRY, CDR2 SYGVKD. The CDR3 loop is CAISDRTDGYEQYF. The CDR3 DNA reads TGTGCCATCAGTGACCGGACTGACGGCTACGAGCAGTACTTC.

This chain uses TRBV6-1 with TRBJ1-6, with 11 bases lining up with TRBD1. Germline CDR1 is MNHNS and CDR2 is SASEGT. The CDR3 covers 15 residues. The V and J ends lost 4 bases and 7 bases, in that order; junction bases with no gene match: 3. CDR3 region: CASSGTGGKNSPLHF. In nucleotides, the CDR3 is TGTGCCAGCAGTGGGACAGGGGGCAAGAATTCACCCCTCCACTTT.

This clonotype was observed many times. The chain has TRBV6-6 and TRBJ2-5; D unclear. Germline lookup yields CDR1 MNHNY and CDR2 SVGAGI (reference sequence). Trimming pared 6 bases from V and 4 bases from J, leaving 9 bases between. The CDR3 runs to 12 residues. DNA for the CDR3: TGTGCCAGCAGCTCAAATCTAGAGACCCAGTACTTC. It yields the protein CASSSNLETQYF.

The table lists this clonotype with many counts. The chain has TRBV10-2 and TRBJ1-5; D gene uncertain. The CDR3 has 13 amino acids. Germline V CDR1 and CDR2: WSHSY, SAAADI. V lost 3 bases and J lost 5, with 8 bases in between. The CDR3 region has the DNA TGCGCCAGCAGTGAACAGACCGATCAGCCCCAGCATTTT. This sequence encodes CASSEQTDQPQHF.